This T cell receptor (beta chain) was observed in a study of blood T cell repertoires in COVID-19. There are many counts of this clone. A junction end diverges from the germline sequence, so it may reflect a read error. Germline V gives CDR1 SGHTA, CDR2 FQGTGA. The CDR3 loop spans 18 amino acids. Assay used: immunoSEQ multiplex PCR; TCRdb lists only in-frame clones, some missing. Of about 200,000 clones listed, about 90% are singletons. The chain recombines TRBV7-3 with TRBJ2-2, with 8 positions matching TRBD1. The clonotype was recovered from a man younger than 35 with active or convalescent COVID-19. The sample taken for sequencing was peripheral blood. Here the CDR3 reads CASSLTALRQGWSGELFF. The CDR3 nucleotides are TGTGCCAGCAGCCTAACCGCCCTCCGACAGGGGTGGAGCGGGGAGCTGTTTTTT.